What follows are 22 T cell receptor beta chains derived from one specimen sequenced in a study of T cells after yellow fever vaccination. TCRdb called the 5' RACE reads again in MiXCR, with one record for every CDR3 protein. The sample lists some 150,000 distinct CDR3 sequences, 5% to 7.5% seen once, with 0.55% to 0.7% in the top ten. The source was CD4+ T cells sorted from PBMCs, collected 10 days after the yellow fever booster vaccination. All receptors come from a young man who received the YFV17D yellow fever vaccine.

This clonotype showed up many times. This sequence joins TRBV29-1 and TRBJ2-2; D is unclear. This CDR3 has 13 amino acids. Germline loops: CDR1 SQVTM, CDR2 ANQGSEA. The V end lost 4 bases, the J end lost 4 bases, and 10 bases lay between the germline ends. The chain's CDR3 is CSVAGGITGELFF. The CDR3 DNA follows: TGCAGCGTTGCTGGTGGGATCACCGGGGAGCTGTTTTTT.

This clonotype was seen ten or more times. CDR3 residues: CASSLGLTGTGDQETQYF. DNA of the CDR3: TGCGCCAGCAGCTTGGGCCTTACCGGGACCGGGGATCAAGAGACCCAGTACTTC. The chain has TRBV5-1 and TRBJ2-5; the D call may be TRBD1 or TRBD2 (5 bases each). From germline, CDR1 is SGHRS and CDR2 YFSETQ. The V and J ends lost 0 bases and 2 bases respectively, with 20 bases between them. The CDR3 totals 18 residues.

This clonotype came up a few times. The rearrangement links TRBV20-1 to TRBJ1-4; D gene uncertain. Germline CDR1 reads DFQATT; CDR2 reads SNEGSKA (reference sequence). This CDR3 has 13 amino acids. Trimming cost V 1 base and J 4 bases, with 7 bases left between them. The CDR3 is CSARVALNEKLFF. CDR3 DNA sequence: TGCAGTGCTAGAGTGGCCCTTAATGAAAAACTGTTTTTT.

Only one count was recorded for this clonotype. Possible read error: a much larger clone is one base away. The chain carries TRBV4-1 and TRBJ1-6; perhaps TRBD1 as D (5 bases). The CDR3 totals 15 residues. V was pared by 4 bases and J by 3 bases, with 10 bases between. The germline V gene has CDR1 MGHRA and CDR2 YSYEKL. The chain's CDR3 is CASSPPGLYNSPLHF. The DNA for the CDR3 is TGCGCCAGCAGCCCTCCGGGACTCTATAATTCACCCCTCCACTTT.

This clonotype has a count of ten or more. J is TRBJ2-7 and V is TRBV4-3, with D possibly TRBD2 on 5 matching bases. Looked up from germline, CDR1 is LGHNA and CDR2 is YSLEER. The CDR3 is 13 residues long. The V and J ends lost 2 bases and 6 bases respectively, with 11 bases between them. The CDR3 here is CASSQRSGVEQYF. The CDR3, as DNA: TGCGCCAGCAGCCAACGGTCCGGGGTCGAGCAGTACTTC.

This clonotype was counted a few times. Written as DNA, the CDR3 is TGCAGTGCTAGAGTCGGGGTATTGGACACTGAAGCTTTCTTT. It encodes CSARVGVLDTEAFF. V usage is TRBV20-1 and J usage is TRBJ1-1, with unresolved D. This CDR3 region has 14 residues. V was pared by 1 base and J by 3 bases, with 12 bases between. The germline gives CDR1 DFQATT, CDR2 SNEGSKA (reference sequence).

Points on this clonotype: A read error may be the cause here, since a much bigger clone is one base away. The chain employs TRBV5-6 and TRBJ2-2; D unclear. The CDR3 runs 14 residues. CDR1 SGHDT and CDR2 YYEEEE come from the germline V gene. Between the trimmed V and J ends, which lost 5 bases and 7 bases, there was a span of 15 bases. The CDR3 DNA is TGTGCCAGCAGTCCTTTTCATGGTAGCGGGGAGCTGTTTTTT. It specifies CASSPFHGSGELFF.

This clonotype was observed many times. The genes are TRBV20-1 and TRBJ1-1; D call uncertain. The CDR3 has 13 residues. V shed 1 base and J shed 0 bases, with 6 bases lying between them. Germline CDR1 DFQATT, CDR2 SNEGSKA (reference sequence). CDR3: CSARAWMNTEAFF. In DNA form, the CDR3 reads TGCAGTGCTAGAGCGTGGATGAACACTGAAGCTTTCTTT.

This clonotype was recorded at least ten times. This chain links TRBV20-1 with TRBJ1-5; D remains unclear. The ends were cut back, 6 bases at V and 0 bases at J, with 12 bases in the middle. CDR3 length equals 14 residues. Germline loops: CDR1 DFQATT, CDR2 SNEGSKA (reference sequence). The CDR3 DNA follows: TGCAGTGCCTCTCCAGCCCATAGCAATCAGCCCCAGCATTTT. It codes for CSASPAHSNQPQHF.

This clonotype has a handful of counts. The rearrangement uses TRBV7-9 and TRBJ2-7, with D perhaps TRBD1 (6 bases). The CDR3 consists of 15 residues. V dropped 5 bases and J dropped 3 bases, with 17 bases sitting between them. Germline CDR1 SEHNR, CDR2 FQNEAQ (reference sequence). The CDR3 nucleotides read TGTGCCAGCAGCGAGGACAGAAGGTTATTCTACGAGCAGTACTTC. Amino acid sequence: CASSEDRRLFYEQYF.

There are a few counts of this clonotype. The V call is TRBV30, the J call TRBJ2-5, with 8 bases that match TRBD2. The CDR3 consists of 14 residues. V shed 2 bases, J shed 7 bases, and the junction held 9 bases outside the gene matches. Germline lookup yields CDR1 GTSNPN and CDR2 SVGIG (reference sequence). CDR3: CAWSLSGSRVTQYF. DNA for the CDR3: TGTGCCTGGAGTTTAAGCGGGAGTCGGGTGACCCAGTACTTC.

This clonotype has a count of ten or more. The V call is TRBV5-1, the J call TRBJ1-1; TRBD1 agrees at 7 bases. CDR3 size: 15 residues. V shed 0 bases, J shed 1 base, and the junction held 3 bases outside the gene matches. Germline V CDR1 and CDR2: SGHRS, YFSETQ. The chain's CDR3 is CASSLGQGENTEAFF. The CDR3 region has the DNA TGCGCCAGCAGCTTGGGTCAGGGGGAGAACACTGAAGCTTTCTTT.

The chain is built from TRBV7-2 and TRBJ2-1, with 8 bases matching TRBD2. V shed 5 bases and J 4 bases; nucleotides not matched to a gene: 7. The CDR3 spans 15 residues. CDR1 and CDR2 (germline): SGHTA, FQGNSA. The DNA for the CDR3 is TGTGCCAGCAGCCCCACTAGCGGACTTTACAATGAGCAGTTCTTC. This encodes CASSPTSGLYNEQFF.

Ten or more counts support this clonotype. The CDR3 loop reads CASSSRLSSPDTQYF. CDR3 bases: TGTGCCAGCAGCTCCCGCCTCAGCTCCCCAGATACGCAGTATTTT. The V and J genes are TRBV7-3 and TRBJ2-3, with unresolved D. The CDR3 loop spans 15 amino acids. Trimming left V 4 bases short and J 4 bases short, with 15 bases between. CDR1 and CDR2 from the germline V gene are SGHTA and FQGTGA.

This clonotype has at least ten counts. This chain connects TRBV7-2 to TRBJ2-6; 7 nucleotides agree with TRBD1. Germline V gene data show CDR1 as SGHTA and CDR2 as FQGNSA. The CDR3 totals 17 residues. Trimming removed 2 bases from V and 4 bases from J; junction bases left unmatched: 8. The CDR3 DNA reads as TGTGCCAGCAGCTTAAACCCACAGGGGTGGGGGGCCAACGTCCTGACTTTC. Translated: CASSLNPQGWGANVLTF.

This clonotype was detected ten times or more. The chain joins TRBV6-6 to TRBJ2-2, with 7 positions matching TRBD1. The V and J ends lost 6 bases and 4 bases, in that order; junction bases with no gene match: 2. CDR3 length: 13 amino acids. Germline-derived CDR1 and CDR2 are MNHNY and SVGAGI (reference sequence). CDR3 sequence (DNA): TGTGCCAGCAGGGGACAGAGCACCGGGGAGCTGTTTTTT. Amino acid sequence: CASRGQSTGELFF.

This clonotype was seen ten or more times. The chain recombines TRBV20-1 with TRBJ2-1, with TRBD2 matching over 7 bases. This CDR3 has 16 residues. CDR1 and CDR2 from the germline V gene are DFQATT and SNEGSKA (reference sequence). Unmatched junction bases numbered 11, after V lost 6 bases and J lost 0 bases. CDR3 sequence reads: CSATEVLASSYNEQFF. CDR3 sequence (DNA): TGCAGTGCCACTGAGGTACTAGCGAGCTCCTACAATGAGCAGTTCTTC.

This clonotype was found many times. The rearrangement joins TRBV3-1 to TRBJ2-1, with 12 bases that match TRBD2. The CDR3 is made up of 15 amino acids. V lost 5 bases, J lost 7 bases, and 6 bases stayed unmatched. Germline loops: CDR1 LGHDT, CDR2 YNNKEL (reference sequence). CDR3 in amino acids: CASSETSGSRNEQFF. The DNA of the CDR3 is TGTGCCAGCAGCGAGACTAGCGGGAGTCGGAATGAGCAGTTCTTC.

V and J are TRBV5-1 and TRBJ2-7; D unclear. The CDR3 covers 14 residues. In germline, CDR1 is SGHRS, CDR2 YFSETQ. Trimming pared 3 bases from V and 2 bases from J, leaving 12 bases between. The CDR3 sequence is CASSSLGMTYEQYF. In nucleotides, the CDR3 is TGCGCCAGCAGCTCCCTAGGGATGACCTACGAGCAGTACTTC.

This clonotype was counted many times. This chain connects TRBV5-1 to TRBJ2-1; 8 bases are shared with TRBD2. Looked up from germline, CDR1 is SGHRS and CDR2 is YFSETQ. V dropped 3 bases and J dropped 6; count of bases not matched to a gene: 5. The CDR3 loop spans 14 amino acids. Here the CDR3 DNA reads TGCGCCAGCAGCTCTAGCGGGCCTCTCAATGAGCAGTTCTTC. Residues: CASSSSGPLNEQFF.

Remarks on this clonotype: A single base separates this from a much larger clone, so it may be a read error. This chain uses TRBV20-1 with TRBJ2-3; 7 nucleotides line up with TRBD2. The CDR3 has 14 residues. V shed 2 bases and J 4 bases; nucleotides not matched to a gene: 6. Looked up from germline, CDR1 is DFQATT and CDR2 is SNEGSKA (reference sequence). CDR3 sequence reads: CSARSGGGSDTQYF. As DNA, the CDR3 is TGCAGTGCTAGATCGGGAGGCGGCTCAGATACGCAGTATTTT.

This clonotype was picked up many times. The chain combines TRBV6-2 or TRBV6-3 with TRBJ2-3; TRBD2 aligns across 10 bases. Germline values: CDR1 MNHEY, CDR2 SVGEGT. Trimming cost V 2 bases and J 9 bases; bases outside gene matches: 11. There are 16 residues in the CDR3. The CDR3 spells CASSYGTSGIPGTQYF. The CDR3, as DNA: TGTGCCAGCAGTTACGGAACTAGCGGGATCCCAGGGACGCAGTATTTT.